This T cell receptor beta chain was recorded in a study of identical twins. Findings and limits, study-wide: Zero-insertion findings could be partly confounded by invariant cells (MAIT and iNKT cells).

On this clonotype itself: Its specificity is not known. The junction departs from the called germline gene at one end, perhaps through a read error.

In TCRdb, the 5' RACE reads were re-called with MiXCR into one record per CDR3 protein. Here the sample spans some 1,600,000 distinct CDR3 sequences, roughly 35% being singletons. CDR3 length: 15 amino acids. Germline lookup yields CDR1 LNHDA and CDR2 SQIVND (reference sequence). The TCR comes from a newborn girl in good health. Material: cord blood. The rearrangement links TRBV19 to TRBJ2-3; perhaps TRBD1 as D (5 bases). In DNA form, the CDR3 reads TGTGCCGGTAGTATAGTAGGCAGGGACACAGATACGCAGTATTTT. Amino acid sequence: CAGSIVGRDTDTQYF.